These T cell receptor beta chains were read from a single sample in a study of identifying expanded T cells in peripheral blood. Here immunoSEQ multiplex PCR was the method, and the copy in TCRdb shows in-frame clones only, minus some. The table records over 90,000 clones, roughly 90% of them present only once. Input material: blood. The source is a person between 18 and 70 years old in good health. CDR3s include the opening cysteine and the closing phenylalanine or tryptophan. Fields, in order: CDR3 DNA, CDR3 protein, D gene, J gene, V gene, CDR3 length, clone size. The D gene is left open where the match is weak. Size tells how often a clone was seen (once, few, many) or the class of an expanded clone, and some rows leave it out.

TGTGCCAGTAGTACCGGTGACAGGGTTGGAAACACCATATATTTT CASSTGDRVGNTIYF TRBD1 TRBJ1-3 TRBV19 15 .
TGTGCCAGCTCAGCTTCTCAGGTGAACTATGGCTACACCTTC CASSASQVNYGYTF . TRBJ1-2 TRBV18 14 .
TGTGCCAGCAGCCAGGCAGCAGGCGGGAACACTGAAGCTTTCTTT CASSQAAGGNTEAFF . TRBJ1-1 TRBV4-2 15 once
TGTGCCAGCACCCGGCAGGGCAATTCAGAGACCCAGTACTTC CASTRQGNSETQYF . TRBJ2-5 TRBV7-8 14 once
TGTGCCAGCTCACCCATCCCGGGACAACCAAGCACAGATACGCAGTATTTT CASSPIPGQPSTDTQYF . TRBJ2-3 TRBV18 17 .
TGCGCCAGCAGCTTGGACAGGGGAGGCACTGAAGCTTTCTTT CASSLDRGGTEAFF TRBD1 TRBJ1-1 TRBV5-1 14 .
TGTGCTAGTGGTTTTTTAGCAAACACCATATATTTT CASGFLANTIYF . TRBJ1-3 TRBV12-5 12 .
TGTGCCAGCAGTTATAGCAGGAAAAACACCGGGGAGCTGTTTTTT CASSYSRKNTGELFF . TRBJ2-2 TRBV6-6 15 .
TGTGCCACCAGGGTCCCGGGTGGGAAACTGTTTTTT CATRVPGGKLFF . TRBJ1-4 TRBV15 12 .
TGTGCCAGCAGCCTCGGGTATATCAATCAGCCCCAGCATTTT CASSLGYINQPQHF . TRBJ1-5 TRBV7-9 14 few
TGCGCCAGCAGTCGGGGCAAGGCCAGCAATCAGCCCCAGCATTTT CASSRGKASNQPQHF . TRBJ1-5 TRBV23-1 15 .
TGTGCCATCAGTTTCGGGGGCTCAAACACCGGGGAGCTGTTTTTT CAISFGGSNTGELFF . TRBJ2-2 TRBV10-3 15 .
TGTGCCAGCAGCCCAGGGTGGAACACTGAAGCTTTCTTT CASSPGWNTEAFF . TRBJ1-1 TRBV14 13 .
TGTGCCAGCACGAGGGAGGGAAAACTGTTTTTT CASTREGKLFF . TRBJ1-4 TRBV2 11 .
TGCGCCAGCAGCCCCGACAGCTATGGCTACACCTTC CASSPDSYGYTF . TRBJ1-2 TRBV5-1 12 .
TGTGCCACCAGCAGAGATCGGACGGGATGGAACACTGAAGCTTTCTTT CATSRDRTGWNTEAFF . TRBJ1-1 TRBV15 16 .
TGTGCCAGCAGTATTTCAGGGGTCTCCTATGGCTACACCTTC CASSISGVSYGYTF . TRBJ1-2 TRBV2 14 once
TGCGCCAGCAGACTAGAGGCCTCCTACGAGCAGTACTTC CASRLEASYEQYF . TRBJ2-7 TRBV5-1 13 .
TGTGCCAGCAGCCAGAAATTGGGCGGAGAGACCCAGTACTTC CASSQKLGGETQYF . TRBJ2-5 TRBV5-4 14 .
TGTGCCAGCAGCGAGCGACAGGGAACAGAGACCCAGTACTTC CASSERQGTETQYF TRBD1 TRBJ2-5 TRBV2 14 .
TGTGCCAGCAGCCCTCGAGTAGCGGGATACACAGATACGCAGTATTTT CASSPRVAGYTDTQYF TRBD2 TRBJ2-3 TRBV11-3 16 .
TGTGCCAGCAGCCTAACACTGCAGGGGGCGCGGCCCCAGTACTTC CASSLTLQGARPQYF TRBD1 TRBJ2-5 TRBV7-9 15 .
TGTGCCTGGAGTGGGGTCGGGGGTAGCGGTTTGTACAATGAGCAGTTCTTC CAWSGVGGSGLYNEQFF . TRBJ2-1 TRBV30 17 .
TGCGCCAGCAGCCAAGATGGGACAGGGTTCTCACCCCTCCACTTT CASSQDGTGFSPLHF TRBD1 TRBJ1-6 TRBV4-1 15 once
TGTGCCAGCAGCGTAGGTTGGCACACTGAAGCTTTCTTT CASSVGWHTEAFF . TRBJ1-1 TRBV9 13 .
TGCGCCAGCAGCCAAGCGCTAGCGGGAGACCCATCCTACGAGCAGTACTTC CASSQALAGDPSYEQYF TRBD2 TRBJ2-7 TRBV4-1 17 .
TGTGCCAGCAGCTCGTACACGGGGGAGCAGTTCTTC CASSSYTGEQFF . TRBJ2-1 TRBV7-2 12 once
TGTGCCAGCAGCTTGGGGGCGCCAAACACTGAAGCTTTCTTT CASSLGAPNTEAFF . TRBJ1-1 TRBV5-6 14 .
TGCGCCAGCAGCTTGGACGGACAGTCGTCATTCTACGAGCAGTACTTC CASSLDGQSSFYEQYF . TRBJ2-7 TRBV5-1 16 .
TGTGCCAGCTCACCATATGTTCCCGGCGGGGGGCTCACAGATACGCAGTATTTT CASSPYVPGGGLTDTQYF TRBD2 TRBJ2-3 TRBV18 18 .
TGCGCCAGCAGCTTGAAGCGCAGCACAGATACGCAGTATTTT CASSLKRSTDTQYF . TRBJ2-3 TRBV5-1 14 .
TGTGCCAGCAGCACCCAGGGGGGAGCGGGAGGACTTGGGACAGATACGCAGTATTTT CASSTQGGAGGLGTDTQYF TRBD2 TRBJ2-3 TRBV7-2 19 .
TGTGCCAGCAGTACCGGGACTAGCGGGAGTGAGACCCAGTACTTC CASSTGTSGSETQYF TRBD2 TRBJ2-5 TRBV6-5 15 .
TGTGCCAGCAGCTTGGGAGCGGGGGGGCGTAGCACAGATACGCAGTATTTT CASSLGAGGRSTDTQYF TRBD2 TRBJ2-3 TRBV5-4 17 once
TGCGCCAGCAGCCAAGATCAAAGGGATCCTGAAGCTTTCTTT CASSQDQRDPEAFF . TRBJ1-1 TRBV4-1 14 .
TGTGCCAGCAGAGGACAGGGGGGAATGAATCAGCCCCAGCATTTT CASRGQGGMNQPQHF TRBD1 TRBJ1-5 TRBV6-6 15 .
TGCGCCAGCAACGACAGGGCGAACACTGAAGCTTTCTTT CASNDRANTEAFF TRBD1 TRBJ1-1 TRBV10-2 13 .
TGTGCCAGCAGCAAACAGGGGGACACTGAAGCTTTCTTT CASSKQGDTEAFF TRBD1 TRBJ1-1 TRBV9 13 few
TGCAGCGTTTATGTTGGCTATGGCTACACCTTC CSVYVGYGYTF . TRBJ1-2 TRBV29-1 11 .
TGTGCCAGCAGCTTAAGCCTAGCGGTAGCCAAAAACATTCAGTACTTC CASSLSLAVAKNIQYF TRBD2 TRBJ2-4 TRBV7-2 16 .
TGCGCCAGCAGCCCCCGACAGGACGGCTCCTACGAGCAGTACTTC CASSPRQDGSYEQYF . TRBJ2-7 TRBV5-1 15 .
TGCAGCGCAAGAGGGAACAGGGAATTTTGGGAGACCCAGTACTTC CSARGNREFWETQYF . TRBJ2-5 TRBV29-1 15 .
TGTGCCAGCAGCCCCCGGGGATCTGGGGGATCCTACAATGAGCAGTTCTTC CASSPRGSGGSYNEQFF . TRBJ2-1 TRBV13 17 .
TGTGCCACCTCACCCTATTGGAACACTGAAGCTTTCTTT CATSPYWNTEAFF . TRBJ1-1 TRBV6-1 13 .
TGTGCCAGCAGCCAAGATCGGGGACAGGGTTCTGGCTACACCTTC CASSQDRGQGSGYTF TRBD1 TRBJ1-2 TRBV4-2 15 .
TGTGCCAGCTCACCAACAGGGGGAGGTAGCTCTGGAAACACCATATATTTT CASSPTGGGSSGNTIYF TRBD1 TRBJ1-3 TRBV18 17 .
TGTGCCAGCAGGGAAGGGACAGCGAATTCACCCCTCCACTTT CASREGTANSPLHF TRBD1 TRBJ1-6 TRBV2 14 .
TGTGCCAGCAGTCCCACCCCGTACAGGGAGAGCACTGAAGCTTTCTTT CASSPTPYRESTEAFF . TRBJ1-1 TRBV6-4 16 .
TGTGCCAGTAGTATAAGAGCTAGCTCCTCTAGCACAGATACGCAGTATTTT CASSIRASSSSTDTQYF . TRBJ2-3 TRBV19 17 .
TGTGCCAGTAGTCCTCAAACAGGGGGCTGGTTCTTT CASSPQTGGWFF TRBD1 TRBJ1-1 TRBV19 12 .
TGTGCCAGCAGTGAATCTAAAATTTGGCCCCAGCATTTT CASSESKIWPQHF . TRBJ1-5 TRBV2 13 .
TGCGCCAGCAGCCCAAAGAGGGACAGGGCACGGAACACTGAAGCTTTCTTT CASSPKRDRARNTEAFF TRBD1 TRBJ1-1 TRBV5-1 17 .
TGTGCCAGCAGCTTCGGGACAGGAGGGCCTCGGGAGCAGTACTTC CASSFGTGGPREQYF TRBD1 TRBJ2-7 TRBV7-9 15 .
TGTGCCAGTAGTATAGGATCCACAGGGTATGAAGCTTTCTTT CASSIGSTGYEAFF . TRBJ1-1 TRBV19 14 .